Below are 27 T cell receptor beta chains sequenced from a single sample in a study of naive and memory T cell subsets. An equimolar mix of two oligonucleotides served as the beta constant-region primer for TRBC1 and TRBC2. Nested alpha and beta constant-region primers with the SP2 primer drove four PCR rounds on ligated cDNA. In TCRdb, the UMI-ligation and nested PCR reads were re-called with MiXCR into one record per CDR3 protein. The repertoire holds over 100,000 distinct CDR3 sequences, 35% to 40% seen once, with approximately 0.88% in the top ten. Material: central memory CD4+ T cells from blood. The receptors were gathered from a human donor in good health.

This clonotype was recorded only once. The V call is TRBV28, the J call TRBJ1-1; D might be TRBD1 (6 bases). Germline V CDR1 and CDR2: MDHEN, SYDVKM. Deletions cut 5 bases from V and 5 bases from J, with 12 bases between. The CDR3 spans 13 residues. In DNA form, the CDR3 reads TGTGCCAGCAGTCGCCCAGGGGAGACTGAAGCTTTCTTT. Translated: CASSRPGETEAFF.

J is TRBJ1-4 and V is TRBV7-9; D may be TRBD1 (6 bases). CDR1 is SEHNR, CDR2 FQNEAQ, per germline (reference sequence). The V gene lost 8 bases and the J gene lost 0 bases, with 16 bases spanning the gap. This CDR3 has 16 residues. The CDR3 DNA follows: TGTGCCAGCGGTGCGAACAGGGAGACAACTAATGAAAAACTGTTTTTT. It encodes CASGANRETTNEKLFF.

Only a few counts were recorded for this clonotype. The J gene is TRBJ1-5, the V gene TRBV6-5, with 7 bases aligning to TRBD1. This CDR3 region has 15 residues. V lost 4 bases to trimming and J lost 5 bases; unmatched junction nucleotides: 8. Per the germline V gene, CDR1 is MNHEY and CDR2 is SVGAGI. In nucleotides, the CDR3 is TGTGCCAGCAGTTTAACAGGGGACGCGGATCAGCCCCAGCATTTT. Translation: CASSLTGDADQPQHF.

In this sample, this clonotype turned up a few times. V gene TRBV27 combines with J gene TRBJ2-7; D unclear. The CDR3 sequence is 12 residues long. Germline V gene data show CDR1 as MNHEY and CDR2 as SMNVEV (reference sequence). V was trimmed by 8 bases and J by 2 bases, leaving 10 bases between them. CDR3 residues: CASGRTPYEQYF. CDR3 in DNA: TGTGCCAGCGGAAGAACGCCCTACGAGCAGTACTTC.

This chain joins TRBV28 and TRBJ1-2; 9 positions match TRBD1. Germline V CDR1 and CDR2: MDHEN, SYDVKM. The V segment lost 7 bases and the J segment 4 bases; nucleotides outside the gene matches: 7. This CDR3 has 14 residues. The CDR3 here is CASMGTGSAYGYTF. Written as DNA, the CDR3 is TGTGCCAGCATGGGGACAGGGTCCGCCTATGGCTACACCTTC.

This clonotype was seen a single time. The V call is TRBV2, the J call TRBJ2-2; no clear D. CDR1 is SNHLY and CDR2 is FYNNEI in the germline V gene. The germline V and J ends were trimmed by 6 bases and 1 base, with 9 bases remaining between them. The CDR3 sequence is 14 residues long. In nucleotides, the CDR3 is TGTGCCAGCAGGAGAGACCGGAACACCGGGGAGCTGTTTTTT. It translates to CASRRDRNTGELFF.

The genes are TRBV3-1 and TRBJ1-2; 7 positions agree with TRBD1. V was clipped by 7 bases and J by 6 bases; unmatched bases: 2. Germline V gene data show CDR1 as LGHDT and CDR2 as YNNKEL (reference sequence). The CDR3 contains 11 residues. The CDR3 sequence: CASTQGDGYTF. The CDR3 region has the DNA TGTGCCAGCACCCAGGGGGATGGCTACACCTTC.

The chain couples TRBV18 to TRBJ2-2, with TRBD2 identical over 13 bases. The CDR3 has 18 amino acids. Germline-derived CDR1 and CDR2 are KGHSH and LQKENI. V lost 4 bases and J lost 5; bases outside the gene matches: 10. The CDR3 nucleotides are TGTGCCAGCTCACGCCGAGGACTAGCGGGAGTGGTTACCGGGGAGCTGTTTTTT. Translating it yields CASSRRGLAGVVTGELFF.

This clonotype was observed a handful of times. V and J are TRBV6-2 or TRBV6-3 and TRBJ2-7; TRBD1 aligns across 9 bases. J gave up 2 bases and V 2 bases, and 10 bases lay outside the gene matches. The germline V gene has CDR1 MNHEY and CDR2 SVGEGT. This CDR3 has 17 residues. CDR3 in amino acids: CASSYPVGQGTPYEQYF. CDR3 sequence (DNA): TGTGCCAGCAGTTACCCAGTCGGACAGGGGACTCCCTACGAGCAGTACTTC.

The chain links TRBV20-1 to TRBJ2-4; D ambiguous. V lost 5 bases, J lost 0 bases, and 11 bases lay in between. Germline CDR1 reads DFQATT; CDR2 reads SNEGSKA (reference sequence). The CDR3 loop spans 14 amino acids. The CDR3 DNA sequence: TGCAGTGCTGGGATTTCCTTAGCCAAAAACATTCAGTACTTC. It translates to CSAGISLAKNIQYF.

This clonotype was detected only a few times. The chain is built from TRBV27 and TRBJ2-3, with 8 bases aligning to TRBD2. Per the germline V gene, CDR1 is MNHEY and CDR2 is SMNVEV (reference sequence). The CDR3 is 15 residues long. V lost 5 bases and J lost 3; bases outside the gene matches: 7. The CDR3 is CASSPRLAGTDTQYF. The CDR3 region has the DNA TGTGCCAGCAGTCCCCGTTTAGCGGGAACAGATACGCAGTATTTT.

In its sample, this clonotype was seen a few times. V gene TRBV10-1 combines with J gene TRBJ2-3; D gene uncertain. Germline CDR1 WNHNN, CDR2 SYGVQD (reference sequence). The CDR3 length is 11 residues. V gave up 10 bases and J gave up 4 bases, with 9 bases separating them. The DNA for the CDR3 is TGCGCCACCAAAAGGGCAGATACGCAGTATTTT. This encodes CATKRADTQYF.

V usage is TRBV28 and J usage is TRBJ1-2, with D uncertain. Trimming took 6 bases from V and 5 from J, leaving 16 bases between them. CDR1 and CDR2 (germline): MDHEN, SYDVKM. There are 14 residues in the CDR3. The CDR3 is CASSSGDRSYGYTF. CDR3 DNA sequence: TGTGCCAGCAGCTCCGGGGATAGGAGTTATGGCTACACCTTC.

This clonotype was seen only a few times. J is TRBJ2-7 and V is TRBV19; TRBD1 matches 7 bases. The CDR3 extends over 15 amino acids. Germline CDR1 and CDR2: LNHDA and SQIVND (reference sequence). V lost 1 base to trimming and J lost 2 bases; unmatched junction nucleotides: 5. The CDR3 is CASSIAPGQTYEQYF. The CDR3 region has the DNA TGTGCCAGTAGTATAGCCCCGGGACAGACCTACGAGCAGTACTTC.

Turning to this clonotype: No conserved phenylalanine or tryptophan ends this CDR3, so it is likely a read error. For the CDR3, the DNA is TGTGCCAGCAGTTTAAAAACGGGAACGCAGTATTCT. It yields the protein CASSLKTGTQYS. The J gene is TRBJ2-3, the V gene TRBV12-3 or TRBV12-4; a possible D gene is TRBD2 (5 bases). The CDR3 has 12 amino acids. Trimming removed 2 bases at V and 9 bases at J, with 9 bases between.

The rearrangement links TRBV7-2 to TRBJ2-1; maybe TRBD1 (5 bases). In germline, CDR1 is SGHTA, CDR2 FQGNSA. The CDR3 has 13 residues. V was pared by 1 base and J by 9 bases, with 10 bases between. The CDR3 DNA is TGTGCCAGCAGCTTAGAGGGGTTTGTTGAGCAGTTCTTC. Protein sequence: CASSLEGFVEQFF. The complete variable domain, with remaining parts taken from reference TRBV7-2 and TRBJ2-1, reads GAGVSQSPSNKVTEKGKDVELRCDPISGHTALYWYRQSLGQGLEFLIYFQGNSAPDKSGLPSDRFSAERTGGSVSTLTIQRTQQEDSAVYLCASSLEGFVEQFFGPGTRLTVL.

The chain has TRBV6-2 or TRBV6-3 and TRBJ2-7; D call uncertain. This CDR3 contains 12 residues. Germline V gene sequence: CDR1 MNHEY, CDR2 SVGEGT. Trimming shortened V by 2 bases and J by 2 bases, and 4 bases separated the two germline ends. CDR3 sequence: CASSYVAYEQYF. The CDR3 DNA reads as TGTGCCAGCAGTTACGTGGCCTACGAGCAGTACTTC.

The sample holds one count of this clonotype. The chain uses TRBV7-9 and TRBJ2-5, with D possibly being TRBD1 or TRBD2 (5 bases each). Looked up from germline, CDR1 is SEHNR and CDR2 is FQNEAQ (reference sequence). The V end was cut by 8 bases, the J end by 5 bases, with 15 bases between. This CDR3 is built from 13 residues. The CDR3 region has the DNA TGTGCCAGCGGTTCCCGGGGCTGGGAGACCCAGTACTTC. Encoded protein: CASGSRGWETQYF. The full variable domain, its missing parts supplied by reference TRBV7-9 and TRBJ2-5, is DTGVSQNPRHKITKRGQNVTFRCDPISEHNRLYWYRQTLGQGPEFLTYFQNEAQLEKSRLLSDRFSAERPKGSFSTLEIQRTEQGDSAMYLCASGSRGWETQYFGPGTRLLVL.

This chain links TRBV6-1 with TRBJ2-4; D is perhaps TRBD1 (5 bases). The CDR3 length is 15 residues. Looked up from germline, CDR1 is MNHNS and CDR2 is SASEGT. The V gene lost 8 bases and the J gene lost 0 bases, with 14 bases spanning the gap. The CDR3 sequence: CASDRGGPAKNIQYF. The CDR3 DNA reads as TGTGCCAGCGATAGGGGCGGCCCAGCCAAAAACATTCAGTACTTC.

This clonotype was seen only a few times. The V and J genes are TRBV20-1 and TRBJ1-4; 8 bases are shared with TRBD1. The CDR3 covers 15 residues. The ends lost 3 bases at V and 5 bases at J; junction bases unmatched: 8. Germline assignment: CDR1 DFQATT and CDR2 SNEGSKA (reference sequence). In nucleotides, the CDR3 is TGCAGTGCTAGGGCCCGGCGACAGGGGAATGAAAAACTGTTTTTT. Translated, it gives CSARARRQGNEKLFF.

The V and J genes are TRBV14 and TRBJ2-3; D is undetermined. From germline, CDR1 is SGHDN and CDR2 FVKESK. The ends were cut back, 0 bases at V and 8 bases at J, with 12 bases in the middle. The CDR3 covers 14 residues. CDR3 in DNA: TGTGCCAGCAGCCAAGAGGTTTTGGTTACTACGCAGTATTTT. Amino acid sequence: CASSQEVLVTTQYF.

V gene TRBV14 combines with J gene TRBJ2-1; D is unresolved. This CDR3 has 14 amino acids. Looked up from germline, CDR1 is SGHDN and CDR2 is FVKESK. The V end lost 2 bases, the J end lost 9 bases, and 14 bases lay between the germline ends. The CDR3 sequence: CASSQPDGPAEQFF. For the CDR3, the DNA is TGTGCCAGCAGCCAACCGGACGGTCCGGCTGAGCAGTTCTTC.

The chain has TRBV7-2 and TRBJ2-3; D perhaps matches TRBD2 (6 bases). The V end was cut by 8 bases, the J end by 2 bases, with 11 bases between. CDR3 length: 13 amino acids. Per germline, CDR1 SGHTA and CDR2 FQGNSA. Written as DNA, the CDR3 is TGTGCCAGCGGAAGGACTATCACAGATACGCAGTATTTT. It translates to CASGRTITDTQYF.

There are many counts of this clonotype. The chain joins TRBV12-3 or TRBV12-4 to TRBJ2-7; D might be TRBD2 (6 bases). The CDR3 contains 16 residues. Trimming took 5 bases from V and 0 from J, leaving 17 bases between them. CDR3 residues: CASSPPGLNPSYEQYF. DNA of the CDR3: TGTGCCAGCAGTCCTCCGGGACTGAATCCCTCCTACGAGCAGTACTTC.

The CDR3 DNA reads TGTGCCAGCATACTGTCCGGCCTAGCGGGAGTAAACGAGCAGTACTTC. Residues: CASILSGLAGVNEQYF. The V gene is TRBV12-3 or TRBV12-4, the J gene TRBJ2-7; 10 nucleotides agree with TRBD2. The CDR3 has 16 residues. V dropped 7 bases and J dropped 5; count of bases not matched to a gene: 14.

This clonotype was observed a few times. The chain combines TRBV20-1 with TRBJ2-1, with 7 bases identical to TRBD2. Germline V gene lookup returns CDR1 DFQATT and CDR2 SNEGSKA (reference sequence). J lost 1 base, V lost 6 bases, and 9 bases had no gene match. The CDR3 contains 15 residues. CDR3 nucleotides: TGCAGTGCAGCCGGGGGGAGAGGATCCTACAATGAGCAGTTCTTC. Translated: CSAAGGRGSYNEQFF.

This clonotype was observed a handful of times. The chain has TRBV6-1 and TRBJ1-1; D uncertain. Germline CDR1 and CDR2: MNHNS and SASEGT. The CDR3 runs 12 residues. The V end lost 6 bases, the J end lost 6 bases, and 11 bases lay between the germline ends. DNA of the CDR3: TGTGCCAGCAGACCCAAAGTGTCTGAAGCTTTCTTT. Residues: CASRPKVSEAFF.